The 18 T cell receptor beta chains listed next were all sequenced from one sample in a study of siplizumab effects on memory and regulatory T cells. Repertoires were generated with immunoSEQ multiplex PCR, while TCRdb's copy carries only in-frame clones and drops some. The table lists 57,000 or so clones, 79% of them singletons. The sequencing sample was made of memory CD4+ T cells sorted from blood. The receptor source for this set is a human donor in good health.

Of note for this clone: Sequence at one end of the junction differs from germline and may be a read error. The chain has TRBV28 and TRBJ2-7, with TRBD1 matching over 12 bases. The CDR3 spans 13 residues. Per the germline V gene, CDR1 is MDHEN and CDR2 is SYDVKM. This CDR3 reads CASTLTGTGGSVF. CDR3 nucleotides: TGTGCCAGCACCCTTACCGGGACAGGGGGCTCCGTCTTC.

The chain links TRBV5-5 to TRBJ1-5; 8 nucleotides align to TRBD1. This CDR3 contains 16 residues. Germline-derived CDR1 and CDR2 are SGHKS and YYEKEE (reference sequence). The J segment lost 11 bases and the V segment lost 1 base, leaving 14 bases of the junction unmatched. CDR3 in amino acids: CASSLPRDRPPRAQHF. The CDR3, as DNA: TGTGCCAGCAGCTTGCCCCGGGACAGGCCCCCTCGGGCCCAGCATTTT.

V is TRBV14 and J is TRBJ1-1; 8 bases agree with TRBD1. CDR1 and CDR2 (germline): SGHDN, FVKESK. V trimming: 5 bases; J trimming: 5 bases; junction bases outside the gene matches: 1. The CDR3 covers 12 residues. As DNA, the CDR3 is TGTGCCAGCAGCTGGACAGGGACTGAAGCTTTCTTT. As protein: CASSWTGTEAFF. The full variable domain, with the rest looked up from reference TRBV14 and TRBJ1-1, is EAGVTQFPSHSVIEKGQTVTLRCDPISGHDNLYWYRRVMGKEIKFLLHFVKESKQDESGMPNNRFLAERTGGTYSTLKVQPAELEDSGVYFCASSWTGTEAFFGQGTRLTVV.

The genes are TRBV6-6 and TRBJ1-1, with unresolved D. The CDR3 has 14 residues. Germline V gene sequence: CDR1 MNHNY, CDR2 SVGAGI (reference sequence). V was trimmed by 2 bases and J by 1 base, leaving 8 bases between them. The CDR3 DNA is TGTGCCAGCAGTTACGCCGCCTGGAACACTGAAGCTTTCTTT. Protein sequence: CASSYAAWNTEAFF.

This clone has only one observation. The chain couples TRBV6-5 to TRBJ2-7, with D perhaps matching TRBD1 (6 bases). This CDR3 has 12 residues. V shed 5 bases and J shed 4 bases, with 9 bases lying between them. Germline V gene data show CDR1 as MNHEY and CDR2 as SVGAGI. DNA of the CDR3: TGTGCCAGCAGTGGCCAGGGGTACGAGCAGTACTTC. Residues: CASSGQGYEQYF.

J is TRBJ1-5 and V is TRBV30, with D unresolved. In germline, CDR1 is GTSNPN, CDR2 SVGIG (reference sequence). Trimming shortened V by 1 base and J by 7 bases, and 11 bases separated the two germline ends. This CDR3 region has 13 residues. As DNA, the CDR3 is TGTGCCTGGAGTGGTAACACTAAGCAGCCCCAGCATTTT. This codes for CAWSGNTKQPQHF.

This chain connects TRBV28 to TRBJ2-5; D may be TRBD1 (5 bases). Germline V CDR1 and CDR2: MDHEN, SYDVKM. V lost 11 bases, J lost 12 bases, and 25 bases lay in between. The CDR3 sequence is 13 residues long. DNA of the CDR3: TGTGCCGCCTCGACAGCCTACTTTCCCCTGGAGTACTTC. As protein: CAASTAYFPLEYF.

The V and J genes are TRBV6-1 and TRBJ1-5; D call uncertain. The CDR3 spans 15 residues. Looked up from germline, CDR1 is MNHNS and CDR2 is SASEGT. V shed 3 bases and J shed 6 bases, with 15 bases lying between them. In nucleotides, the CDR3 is TGTGCCAGCAGTGATCGTGCAGGAGGTAGTCAGCCCCAGCATTTT. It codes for CASSDRAGGSQPQHF.

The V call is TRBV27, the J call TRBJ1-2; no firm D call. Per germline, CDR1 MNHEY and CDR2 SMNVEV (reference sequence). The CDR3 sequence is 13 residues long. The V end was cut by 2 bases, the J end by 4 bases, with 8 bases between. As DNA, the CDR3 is TGTGCCAGCAGTTTAAATCCCAGCTATGGCTACACCTTC. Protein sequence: CASSLNPSYGYTF.

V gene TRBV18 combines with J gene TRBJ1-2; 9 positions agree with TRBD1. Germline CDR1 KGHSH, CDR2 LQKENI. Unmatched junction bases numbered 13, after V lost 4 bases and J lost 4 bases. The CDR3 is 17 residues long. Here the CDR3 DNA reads TGTGCCAGCTCACAAACTCCATTACAGGGGGCGACCTATGGCTACACCTTC. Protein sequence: CASSQTPLQGATYGYTF.

CDR3 sequence (DNA): TGTGCCAGTAGTATATTAGACCTAGGGGGCTACACCTTC. Translation gives CASSILDLGGYTF. V usage is TRBV19 and J usage is TRBJ1-2; D is ambiguous. CDR1 LNHDA and CDR2 SQIVND come from the germline V gene (reference sequence). CDR3 size: 13 residues. Trimming removed 2 bases from V and 8 bases from J, with 12 bases in between.

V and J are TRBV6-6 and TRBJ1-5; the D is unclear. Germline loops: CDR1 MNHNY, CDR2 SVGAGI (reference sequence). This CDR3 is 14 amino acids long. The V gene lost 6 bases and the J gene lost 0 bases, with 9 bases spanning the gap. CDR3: CASSRHLSNQPQHF. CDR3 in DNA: TGTGCCAGCAGCCGACACCTTAGCAATCAGCCCCAGCATTTT.

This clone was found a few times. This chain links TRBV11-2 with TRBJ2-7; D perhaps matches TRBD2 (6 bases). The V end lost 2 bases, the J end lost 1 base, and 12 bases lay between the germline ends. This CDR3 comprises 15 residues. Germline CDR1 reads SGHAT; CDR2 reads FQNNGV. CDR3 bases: TGTGCCAGCAGCTTATTGTTCCGGGGGTCCTACGAGCAGTACTTC. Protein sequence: CASSLLFRGSYEQYF.

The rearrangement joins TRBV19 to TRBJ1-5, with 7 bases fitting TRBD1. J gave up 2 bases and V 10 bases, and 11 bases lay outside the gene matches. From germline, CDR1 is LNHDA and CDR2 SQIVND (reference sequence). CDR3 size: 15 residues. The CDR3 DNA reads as TGTGCCACCCAGTCCACCGGGACAGGCAATCAGCCCCAGCATTTT. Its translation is CATQSTGTGNQPQHF. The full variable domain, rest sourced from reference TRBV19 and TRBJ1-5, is DGGITQSPKYLFRKEGQNVTLSCEQNLNHDAMYWYRQDPGQGLRLIYYSQIVNDFQKGDIAEGYSVSREKKESFPLTVTSAQKNPTAFYLCATQSTGTGNQPQHFGDGTRLSIL.

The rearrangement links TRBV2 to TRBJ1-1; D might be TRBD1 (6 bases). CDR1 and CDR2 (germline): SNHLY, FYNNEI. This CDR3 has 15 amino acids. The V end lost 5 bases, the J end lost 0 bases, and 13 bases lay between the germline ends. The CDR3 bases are TGTGCCAGCAGTCGTGAAGGGGGGGTGAACACTGAAGCTTTCTTT. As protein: CASSREGGVNTEAFF.

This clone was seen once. This CDR3 is CASRLAGGSYEQYF. The CDR3 DNA reads as TGTGCCAGCAGGCTAGCGGGGGGCTCCTACGAGCAGTACTTC. The chain couples TRBV27 to TRBJ2-7; 11 positions match TRBD2. The CDR3 extends over 14 amino acids. With 6 bases clipped from V and 0 bases from J, the junction kept 1 base outside the gene matches. Germline CDR1 is MNHEY and CDR2 is SMNVEV (reference sequence).

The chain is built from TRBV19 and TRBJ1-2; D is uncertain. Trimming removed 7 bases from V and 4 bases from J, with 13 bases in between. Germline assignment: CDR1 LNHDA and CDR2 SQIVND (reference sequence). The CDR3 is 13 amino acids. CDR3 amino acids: CASTDYPFYGYTF. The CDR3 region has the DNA TGTGCCAGTACGGATTACCCATTCTATGGCTACACCTTC.

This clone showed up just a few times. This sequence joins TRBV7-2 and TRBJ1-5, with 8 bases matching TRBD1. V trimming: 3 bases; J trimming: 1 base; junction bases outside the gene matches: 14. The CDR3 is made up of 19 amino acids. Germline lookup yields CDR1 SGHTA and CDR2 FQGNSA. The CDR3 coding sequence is TGTGCCAGCAGCTTGGGTTTGGCAGGGGGCTCTATAAGCAATCAGCCCCAGCATTTT. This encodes CASSLGLAGGSISNQPQHF.